This is a list of T cell receptor beta chains from one sample in a study of cytomegalovirus exposure and HLA in healthy donors. TCRdb keeps only in-frame clones here, not all; method: immunoSEQ multiplex PCR. The sample lists 210,000 or so clones; around 76% were seen once. Sequenced material: PBMCs. The receptors here all came from a man between 18 and 29 years old in good health and CMV-seronegative. Both conserved end residues are part of each CDR3. Fields, in order: V gene, J gene, clone size, D gene, CDR3 protein, CDR3 DNA. The D gene is left open where the match is weak. A clone size is listed for some rows: how often the clone was seen (once, few, many), or a class if it is expanded.

>TRBV2|TRBJ1-2|NA|NA
CAIPRGEYGYTF
TGTGCCATCCCTCGTGGAGAATATGGCTACACCTTC
>TRBV5-1|TRBJ2-4|few|NA
CASSFTGVRDIQYF
TGCGCCAGCAGCTTTACGGGGGTCAGGGACATTCAGTACTTC
>TRBV25-1|TRBJ2-3|few|NA
CASSATGGTDTQYF
TGTGCCAGCAGTGCCACGGGGGGCACAGATACGCAGTATTTT
>TRBV5-4|TRBJ2-2|NA|TRBD2
CASSFGGRGNTGELFF
TGTGCCAGCAGCTTCGGCGGGAGGGGCAACACCGGGGAGCTGTTTTTT
>TRBV6-5|TRBJ1-1|few|NA
CASTREGETEAFF
TGTGCCAGCACCAGAGAGGGGGAGACTGAAGCTTTCTTT
>TRBV7-9|TRBJ1-1|NA|NA
CASSLGWGVTEAFF
TGTGCCAGCAGCTTAGGGTGGGGGGTCACTGAAGCTTTCTTT
>TRBV18|TRBJ2-1|once|NA
CASSPRKGVNEQFF
TGTGCCAGCTCACCTCGAAAGGGGGTGAATGAGCAGTTCTTC
>TRBV7-9|TRBJ1-4|NA|TRBD1
CSSSNPTTGVREKLFF
TGTTCCAGCAGCAACCCAACCACAGGGGTGAGAGAAAAACTGTTTTTT
>TRBV5-8|TRBJ1-2|NA|NA
CASSANRYGYTF
TGTGCCAGCAGCGCTAACCGATATGGCTACACCTTC
>TRBV4-1|TRBJ2-1|NA|TRBD1
CASSIQGGLVPFF
TGCGCCAGCAGCATTCAAGGGGGCCTCGTCCCGTTCTTC
>TRBV6-6|TRBJ2-5|NA|NA
CASSYSTGRGRTQYF
TGTGCCAGCAGTTACTCTACGGGGAGAGGGAGGACCCAGTACTTC
>TRBV7-6|TRBJ2-7|few|NA
CASSAGSATSYEQYF
TGTGCCAGCAGTGCGGGTTCCGCGACCTCCTACGAGCAGTACTTC
>TRBV21-1|TRBJ1-2|few|NA
CASSKDERDRSYGYTF
TGTGCCAGCAGCAAAGATGAGAGGGACAGGTCTTATGGCTACACCTTC
>TRBV5-4|TRBJ2-7|NA|NA
CASSLDRTYEQYF
TGTGCCAGCAGCTTGGACAGAACCTACGAGCAGTACTTC
>TRBV28|TRBJ1-2|NA|TRBD1
CASSLISGTGGYGNYGYTF
TGTGCCAGCAGTTTGATCTCCGGGACAGGGGGCTATGGAAACTATGGCTACACCTTC
>TRBV6-5|TRBJ1-1|NA|TRBD1
CASSGGQRAFF
TGTGCCAGCAGTGGGGGACAGCGCGCTTTCTTT
>TRBV7-8|TRBJ2-3|once|NA
CASSLEGLLLTDTQYF
TGTGCCAGCAGCTTAGAGGGACTTCTACTCACAGATACGCAGTATTTT
>TRBV30|TRBJ2-7|NA|TRBD2
CAWGSGGTSAYEQYF
TGTGCCTGGGGGTCCGGGGGGACTAGCGCATACGAGCAGTACTTC
>TRBV4-1|TRBJ2-7|NA|TRBD2
CASSQSSGSRYEQYF
TGCGCCAGCAGCCAGTCTAGCGGGAGTCGCTACGAGCAGTACTTC
>TRBV15|TRBJ2-7|once|TRBD1
CATSNRDRGYEQYF
TGTGCCACCAGCAACCGGGACAGGGGCTACGAGCAGTACTTC
>TRBV30|TRBJ2-1|NA|NA
CAWGPYNEQFF
TGTGCCTGGGGCCCTTACAATGAGCAGTTCTTC
>TRBV6-1|TRBJ2-6|few|TRBD1
CASKTDRGGANVLTF
TGTGCCAGCAAGACTGACAGGGGTGGGGCCAACGTCCTGACTTTC
>TRBV7-9|TRBJ2-7|NA|TRBD2
CSSSLGTSGSGYEQYF
TGTTCCAGCAGCTTAGGGACTAGCGGGAGTGGGTACGAGCAGTACTTC
>TRBV6-6|TRBJ1-1|NA|NA
CASSYPAGHTEAFF
TGTGCCAGCAGTTACCCGGCTGGGCACACTGAAGCTTTCTTT
>TRBV7-6|TRBJ1-3|NA|NA
CASSFESLGNTIYF
TGTGCCAGCAGCTTCGAGTCTCTGGGAAACACCATATATTTT
>TRBV9|TRBJ2-1|NA|TRBD2
CASSVDGTTFYNEQFF
TGTGCCAGCAGCGTAGATGGGACTACCTTTTACAATGAGCAGTTCTTC
>TRBV6-1|TRBJ2-3|NA|NA
CASSDISRESTDTQYF
TGTGCCAGCAGTGATATCAGCCGGGAATCCACAGATACGCAGTATTTT
>TRBV6-4|TRBJ2-7|NA|TRBD1
CASSDRGLSSYEQYF
TGTGCCAGCAGTGACAGGGGGCTATCCTCCTACGAGCAGTACTTC
>TRBV6-4|TRBJ2-2|NA|NA
CASSVLYFTGELFF
TGTGCCAGCAGTGTCCTGTATTTTACCGGGGAGCTGTTTTTT